Listed below are T cell receptor beta chains from one sample, sequenced in a study of T cell responses to AZD1222 COVID-19 vaccine. TCRdb's copy holds only in-frame clones and misses some; the assay was immunoSEQ multiplex PCR. In all, the sample yields over 120,000 clones. Sequencing used peripheral blood. The source of these receptors is an adult in good health. The CDR3 runs from the conserved cysteine through the conserved F or W. Fields, in order: V gene, J gene, D gene, CDR3 protein, CDR3 DNA. A D gene is named only where the DNA matches it firmly.

TRBV9	TRBJ2-7	NA	CASSVAPSGPHVAYEQYF	TGTGCCAGCAGCGTAGCCCCCTCCGGGCCCCATGTTGCCTACGAGCAGTACTTC
TRBV30	TRBJ1-2	TRBD1	CAWSVTGAANGYTF	TGTGCCTGGAGTGTTACAGGGGCGGCTAATGGCTACACCTTC
TRBV18	TRBJ1-6	NA	CASSPTVKKNSPLHF	TGTGCCAGCTCACCGACAGTAAAGAAGAATTCACCCCTCCACTTT
TRBV7-9	TRBJ2-3	NA	CASSTGSDTQYF	TGTGCCAGCAGCACAGGGTCAGATACGCAGTATTTT
TRBV15	TRBJ2-7	NA	CATSSRATVEQYF	TGTGCCACCAGTTCTAGGGCTACCGTAGAGCAGTACTTC
TRBV7-2	TRBJ2-1	TRBD1	CASSFRDRKNEQFF	TGTGCCAGCAGCTTCCGGGACAGGAAAAATGAGCAGTTCTTC
TRBV6-6	TRBJ1-2	TRBD1	CASSRGGQGANLGGYTF	TGTGCCAGCAGCCGAGGTGGACAGGGGGCAAATCTTGGTGGCTACACCTTC
TRBV2	TRBJ1-2	TRBD1	CASMGQGGFYGYTF	TGTGCCAGCATGGGGCAGGGGGGGTTCTATGGCTACACCTTC
TRBV20-1	TRBJ1-2	TRBD1	CSASRQGSYGYTF	TGCAGTGCCAGTAGACAGGGATCGTACGGCTACACCTTC
TRBV7-9	TRBJ1-2	TRBD1	CASSSSTGYSYGYTF	TGTGCCAGCAGCTCCTCGACAGGGTACAGCTATGGCTACACCTTC
TRBV10-3	TRBJ2-7	TRBD2	CAISTTSAKDYEQYF	TGTGCCATCAGTACAACTAGCGCAAAAGACTACGAGCAGTACTTC
TRBV29-1	TRBJ2-7	TRBD2	CSVGRGIQGYEQYF	TGCAGCGTTGGGCGGGGGATCCAGGGCTACGAGCAGTACTTC
TRBV11-2	TRBJ2-5	TRBD1	CASRNGQGTQETQYF	TGTGCCAGCAGAAATGGACAGGGTACGCAAGAGACCCAGTACTTC
TRBV7-9	TRBJ1-1	NA	CASSLGGRMNTEAFF	TGTGCCAGCAGCTTGGGGGGAAGGATGAACACTGAAGCTTTCTTT
TRBV19	TRBJ1-5	NA	CASSGTGTLGSNQPQHF	TGTGCCAGTAGTGGCACCGGGACCCTTGGTAGCAATCAGCCCCAGCATTTT
TRBV5-5	TRBJ1-1	NA	CASSSQLKDMNTEAFF	TGTGCCAGCAGCTCCCAGCTGAAAGACATGAACACTGAAGCTTTCTTT
TRBV5-1	TRBJ2-2	TRBD1	CASKSSTGTGYTGELFF	TGCGCCAGCAAATCTTCAACCGGGACAGGGTACACCGGGGAGCTGTTTTTT
TRBV5-6	TRBJ1-2	TRBD1	CASSPGTALYGYTF	TGTGCCAGCAGCCCCGGGACAGCCCTCTATGGCTACACCTTC
TRBV6-5	TRBJ2-7	TRBD1	CASRDRTYEQYF	TGTGCCAGCAGGGACAGGACCTACGAGCAGTACTTC
TRBV3-1/TRBV3-2	TRBJ1-4	NA	CASSQGTVEKLFF	TGTGCCAGCAGCCAAGGAACGGTTGAAAAACTGTTTTTT
TRBV11-3	TRBJ2-3	TRBD2	CASSPIAGGRADTQYF	TGTGCCAGCAGCCCGATAGCGGGGGGGAGGGCAGATACGCAGTATTTT
TRBV6-5	TRBJ1-4	NA	CASSYSNGKEKLFF	TGTGCCAGCAGTTACTCGAACGGGAAGGAAAAACTGTTTTTT
TRBV3-1/TRBV3-2	TRBJ1-1	NA	CASSPLLRVNTEAFF	TGTGCCAGCAGCCCCCTATTACGGGTGAACACTGAAGCTTTCTTT
TRBV6-5	TRBJ1-6	NA	CASRVGRNNSPLHF	TGTGCCAGCAGGGTGGGACGGAATAATTCACCCCTCCACTTT
TRBV5-6	TRBJ1-5	NA	CASSFRGSNQPQHF	TGTGCCAGCAGCTTTCGGGGGAGCAATCAGCCCCAGCATTTT
TRBV3-1/TRBV3-2	TRBJ1-2	NA	CASSQGGASYGYTF	TGTGCCAGCAGCCAAGGTGGAGCCTCCTATGGCTACACCTTC
TRBV29-1	TRBJ2-6	NA	CSVPASGANVLTF	TGCAGCGTTCCAGCCTCTGGGGCCAACGTCCTGACTTTC
TRBV2	TRBJ1-1	TRBD1	CASSRPQGAMNTEAFF	TGTGCCAGCAGCCGGCCACAGGGGGCGATGAACACTGAAGCTTTCTTT